The source of this TCR beta chain is a study of CD8+ T cells in alopecia areata. Treatment here: oral pan-JAK inhibitor, 5-10 mg twice daily. In alopecia areata patients, both lesional scalp punch biopsies and peripheral blood were collected. V dropped 3 bases and J dropped 4; count of bases not matched to a gene: 11. CDR1 and CDR2 (germline): SGHNT, YYREEE (reference sequence). The CDR3 is 16 residues long. Reverse transcription of extracted RNA yielded cDNA, which provided the sequencing template. The assay was immunoSEQ multiplex PCR, and TCRdb's table has in-frame clones only and misses some. The sample records 200,000 or so clones, 58% being singletons.

The chain links TRBV5-4 to TRBJ1-2, with 8 positions matching TRBD1. This TCR derives from a human donor with alopecia areata. The sample consisted of CD4+ T cells sorted from blood, taken at week 24, from a patient treated with tofacitinib. Here the CDR3 reads CASSSGGAEAFYGYTF. The CDR3 DNA is TGTGCCAGCAGCTCAGGGGGCGCTGAGGCTTTCTATGGCTACACCTTC.